The TCR beta chain under discussion was sequenced for a study of CD8+ T cells in alopecia areata. The CDR3 totals 15 residues. Germline V gene data show CDR1 as SGHRS and CDR2 as YFSETQ. Germline trimming cut 4 bases from V and 0 bases from J; bases unmatched to any gene: 3. Extracted RNA was reverse transcribed, and the resulting cDNA served as sequencing template. Some clones are missing from TCRdb's copy, which holds only in-frame ones; the method was immunoSEQ multiplex PCR. The table lists roughly 100,000 clones, 55% of them singletons. The sample comprised CD4+ T cells sorted from blood. The clonotype was recovered from a human donor in good health. The chain joins TRBV5-1 to TRBJ2-3; 9 bases are a match to TRBD1. DNA for the CDR3: TGCGCCAGCAGCGGACAGGGGAAAAGCACAGATACGCAGTATTTT. As protein: CASSGQGKSTDTQYF. The full variable domain, completed using reference TRBV5-1 and TRBJ2-3, is KAGVTQTPRYLIKTRGQQVTLSCSPISGHRSVSWYQQTPGQGLQFLFEYFSETQRNKGNFPGRFSGRQFSNSRSEMNVSTLELGDSALYLCASSGQGKSTDTQYFGPGTRLTVL.